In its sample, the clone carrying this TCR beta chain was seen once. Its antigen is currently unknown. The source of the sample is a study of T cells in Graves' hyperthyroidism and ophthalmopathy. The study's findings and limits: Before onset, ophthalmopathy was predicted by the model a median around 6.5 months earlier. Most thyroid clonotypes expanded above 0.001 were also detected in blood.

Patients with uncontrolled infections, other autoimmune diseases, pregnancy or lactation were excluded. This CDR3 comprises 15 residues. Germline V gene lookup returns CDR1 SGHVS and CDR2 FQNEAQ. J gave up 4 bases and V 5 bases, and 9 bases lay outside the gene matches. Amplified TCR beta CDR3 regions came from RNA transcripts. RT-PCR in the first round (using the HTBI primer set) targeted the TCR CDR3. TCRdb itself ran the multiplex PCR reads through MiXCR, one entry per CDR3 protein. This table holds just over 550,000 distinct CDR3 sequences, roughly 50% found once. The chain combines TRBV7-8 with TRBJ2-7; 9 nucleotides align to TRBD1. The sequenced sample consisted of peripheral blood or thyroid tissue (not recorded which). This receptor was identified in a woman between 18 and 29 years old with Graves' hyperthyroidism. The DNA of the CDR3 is TGTGCCAGCAGCCCCCGGGACAGGGTTCCTTACGAGCAGTACTTC. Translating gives CASSPRDRVPYEQYF.